The 16 T cell receptor beta chains presented below share a single source sample, sequenced in a study of beta chain features in type 1 diabetes. These receptors have no identified antigens. General study findings and limits: Type 1 diabetes patients had moderately but significantly shorter TCRB CDR3s in all four CD4+ subsets.

Expressed TCRB transcripts were sequenced because the isolated RNA had all been reverse transcribed beforehand. The method was immunoSEQ multiplex PCR; TCRdb's version includes in-frame clones alone and lacks a portion of them. This sample yields about 650,000 clones, of which roughly 12% are seen a single time; around 0.12% belongs to the top ten. Sample: naive CD4+ T cells from blood. These receptors were obtained from a man younger than 40 with type 1 diabetes.

There are a few counts of this clone. The chain recombines TRBV14 with TRBJ2-6; D unclear. The CDR3 sequence is 17 residues long. Trimming took 3 bases from V and 1 from J, leaving 13 bases between them. The germline V gene encodes CDR1 SGHDN and CDR2 FVKESK. CDR3 residues: CASSQRHSTSGANVLTF. The CDR3 region has the DNA TGTGCCAGCAGCCAGCGACACTCTACTTCTGGGGCCAACGTCCTGACTTTC.

V is TRBV30 and J is TRBJ1-5; tentatively, D is TRBD1 (6 bases). V was shortened by 0 bases and J by 7 bases, with 19 bases between the two germline ends. Germline CDR1 is GTSNPN and CDR2 is SVGIG (reference sequence). The CDR3 totals 16 residues. CDR3 DNA: TGTGCCTGGAGTGTACCCCCCGGGGGGCGGCGACAGCCCCAGCATTTT. Encoded protein: CAWSVPPGGRRQPQHF.

Turning to this clone: A junction boundary mismatches the germline segment, possibly from a read error. The chain uses TRBV7-7 and TRBJ2-5, with D possibly being TRBD2 (7 bases). The length of the CDR3 is 16 residues. Germline V gene data show CDR1 as SSHAT and CDR2 as FNYEAQ (reference sequence). In DNA, the CDR3 is TGTGCTAGCAGCCCCCGGGGGGCCTATACAGGGGAGACCCAGTACTTC. It encodes CASSPRGAYTGETQYF.

V gene TRBV7-2 combines with J gene TRBJ2-2; no clear D. Trimming removed 5 bases at V and 4 bases at J, with 8 bases between. Germline V gene lookup returns CDR1 SGHTA and CDR2 FQGNSA. The CDR3 is made up of 13 amino acids. CDR3 nucleotide sequence: TGTGCCAGCAGCCTCCGGAGCACCGGGGAGCTGTTTTTT. This encodes CASSLRSTGELFF.

CDR3 amino acids: CATDRTPGSDTQYF. DNA of the CDR3: TGTGCCACCGATCGCACCCCCGGTTCAGATACGCAGTATTTT. The chain has TRBV6-1 and TRBJ2-3; D not certain. The V gene lost 10 bases and the J gene lost 4 bases, with 18 bases spanning the gap. The germline gives CDR1 MNHNS, CDR2 SASEGT. The CDR3 runs to 14 residues.

A few counts support this clone. This chain uses TRBV27 with TRBJ1-5, with a possible D match to TRBD1 (6 bases). The germline V gene has CDR1 MNHEY and CDR2 SMNVEV (reference sequence). This CDR3 has 14 amino acids. V was cut by 5 bases and J by 7 bases, with 15 bases left in between. CDR3 sequence reads: CASSTQGPGQPQHF. For the CDR3, the DNA is TGTGCCAGCAGTACACAGGGCCCTGGCCAGCCCCAGCATTTT.

This clone was counted between two and nine times. The chain is built from TRBV6-5 and TRBJ2-7; unclear D gene. V was shortened by 6 bases and J by 1 base, with 13 bases between the two germline ends. Per germline, CDR1 MNHEY and CDR2 SVGAGI. The CDR3 sequence is 14 residues long. CDR3 protein: CASSDQPLSYEQYF. The CDR3 DNA reads TGTGCCAGCAGCGACCAACCCCTGTCCTACGAGCAGTACTTC.

This clone was seen a handful of times. The chain recombines TRBV10-3 with TRBJ2-1; D may be TRBD1 (6 bases). Trimming stripped 9 bases from V and 8 bases from J, with 14 bases between. The CDR3 is 12 amino acids. In germline, CDR1 is ENHRY, CDR2 SYGVKD. CDR3 sequence: CAIRTAGDEQFF. CDR3 nucleotide sequence: TGTGCCATTAGGACAGCTGGGGATGAGCAGTTCTTC.

There are a few counts of this clone. At the DNA level, this CDR3 is encoded by other sequences in the same sample as well. J is TRBJ2-5 and V is TRBV5-1; the match to TRBD2 covers 7 bases. V dropped 1 base and J dropped 5; count of bases not matched to a gene: 2. Germline V gene lookup returns CDR1 SGHRS and CDR2 YFSETQ. This CDR3 is 13 amino acids long. The CDR3 sequence is CASSLLGGETQYF. The CDR3 DNA reads TGCGCCAGCAGCTTGCTGGGAGGGGAGACCCAGTACTTC. Using reference TRBV5-1 and TRBJ2-5 for the parts outside the CDR3, the full variable domain is KAGVTQTPRYLIKTRGQQVTLSCSPISGHRSVSWYQQTPGQGLQFLFEYFSETQRNKGNFPGRFSGRQFSNSRSEMNVSTLELGDSALYLCASSLLGGETQYFGPGTRLLVL.

This clone was found a few times. The V and J genes are TRBV19 and TRBJ2-1; D gene uncertain. Trimming shortened V by 3 bases and J by 4 bases, and 10 bases separated the two germline ends. This CDR3 is 14 amino acids long. Germline CDR1 reads LNHDA; CDR2 reads SQIVND (reference sequence). The CDR3 is CASSIAAAYNEQFF. The CDR3 DNA follows: TGTGCCAGTAGTATCGCGGCAGCTTACAATGAGCAGTTCTTC.

The chain has TRBV5-4 and TRBJ2-3; 11 bases fit TRBD2. The CDR3 has 15 amino acids. Germline CDR1 and CDR2: SGHNT and YYREEE (reference sequence). V was clipped by 3 bases and J by 2 bases; unmatched bases: 2. The CDR3 bases are TGTGCCAGCAGCTCGACTAGCGGGGTCACAGATACGCAGTATTTT. Residues: CASSSTSGVTDTQYF.

Note on this clone: This CDR3 is also generated by other DNA sequences in the sample. V is TRBV27 and J is TRBJ1-5; possible D gene TRBD1, 6 bases. CDR1 is MNHEY, CDR2 SMNVEV, per germline (reference sequence). CDR3 length: 13 residues. V was clipped by 5 bases and J by 3 bases, with 8 bases between them. This CDR3 is CASSQGSNQPQHF. DNA for the CDR3: TGTGCCAGCAGTCAGGGGTCCAATCAGCCCCAGCATTTT.

V gene TRBV5-1 combines with J gene TRBJ1-1; D unclear. CDR3 length equals 14 residues. With 0 bases removed from V and 1 base from J, the gap between germline ends came to 7 bases. The V gene's germline CDR1 is SGHRS and CDR2 YFSETQ. CDR3 nucleotide sequence: TGCGCCAGCAGCTTGGAGGCGAGGAACACTGAAGCTTTCTTT. This encodes CASSLEARNTEAFF.

The V gene is TRBV5-1, the J gene TRBJ2-1; a weak D match, TRBD1 (6 bases). V lost 4 bases, J lost 2 bases, and 13 bases lay in between. Germline-derived CDR1 and CDR2 are SGHRS and YFSETQ. The CDR3 length is 15 residues. CDR3 DNA: TGCGCCAGCAGCCCTACCGGGACACCCTACAATGAGCAGTTCTTC. It translates to CASSPTGTPYNEQFF.

In this sample, this clone turned up a few times. The gene calls are TRBV9 and TRBJ2-2; tentative D call: TRBD2 (5 bases). The V gene lost 3 bases and the J gene lost 4 bases, with 13 bases spanning the gap. The CDR3 is 15 residues long. Germline CDR1 reads SGDLS; CDR2 reads YYNGEE. CDR3 amino acids: CASSAMGVSTGELFF. As DNA, the CDR3 is TGTGCCAGCAGCGCGATGGGAGTCTCCACCGGGGAGCTGTTTTTT.

This rearrangement joins TRBV5-4 to TRBJ1-4; no definite D call. Trimming took off 4 bases at V and 2 bases at J, with 15 bases between the two ends. The germline CDR1 and CDR2 sequences are SGHNT and YYREEE (reference sequence). This CDR3 contains 16 residues. The CDR3 nucleotides read TGTGCCAGCAGCCTCAGTCGGGGAGCCACTAATGAAAAACTGTTTTTT. This codes for CASSLSRGATNEKLFF. Full variable domain (rest looked up from reference TRBV5-4 and TRBJ1-4): ETGVTQSPTHLIKTRGQQVTLRCSSQSGHNTVSWYQQALGQGPQFIFQYYREEENGRGNFPPRFSGLQFPNYSSELNVNALELDDSALYLCASSLSRGATNEKLFFGSGTQLSVL.